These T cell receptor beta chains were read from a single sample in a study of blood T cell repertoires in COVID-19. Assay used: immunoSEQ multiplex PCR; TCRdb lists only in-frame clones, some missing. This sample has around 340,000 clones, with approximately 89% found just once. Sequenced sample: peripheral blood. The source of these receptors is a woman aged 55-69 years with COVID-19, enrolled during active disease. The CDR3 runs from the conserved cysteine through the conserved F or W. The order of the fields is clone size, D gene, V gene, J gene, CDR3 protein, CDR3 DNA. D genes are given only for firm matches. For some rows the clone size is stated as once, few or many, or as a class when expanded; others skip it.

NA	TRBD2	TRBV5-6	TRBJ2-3	CASSSLADFTDTQYF	TGTGCCAGCAGCTCCCTAGCGGATTTCACAGATACGCAGTATTTT
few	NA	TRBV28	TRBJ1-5	CASSSRVYQPQHF	TGTGCCAGCAGTTCTCGAGTATATCAGCCCCAGCATTTT
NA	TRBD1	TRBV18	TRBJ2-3	CASSPPGQRTDTQYF	TGTGCCAGCTCACCACCGGGACAGCGCACAGATACGCAGTATTTT
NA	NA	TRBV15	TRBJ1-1	CATNDRSGNTEAFF	TGTGCCACCAACGACAGGTCGGGGAACACTGAAGCTTTCTTT
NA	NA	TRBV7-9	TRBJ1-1	CASSLAQNTEAFF	TGTGCCAGCAGCTTAGCACAAAACACTGAAGCTTTCTTT
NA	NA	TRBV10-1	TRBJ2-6	CASSEGVPGANVLTF	TGCGCCAGCAGTGAAGGGGTACCTGGGGCCAACGTCCTGACTTTC
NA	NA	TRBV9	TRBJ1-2	CASSVGTEIYGYTF	TGTGCCAGCAGCGTAGGTACGGAGATATATGGCTACACCTTC
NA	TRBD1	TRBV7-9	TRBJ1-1	CASSFGGTATIEAFF	TGTGCCAGCAGCTTCGGCGGGACAGCAACGATTGAAGCTTTCTTT
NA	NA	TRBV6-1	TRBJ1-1	CASSDRGQPNTEAFF	TGTGCCAGCAGTGATAGGGGACAACCGAACACTGAAGCTTTCTTT
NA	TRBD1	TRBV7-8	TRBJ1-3	CASRAGTGAGNTIYF	TGTGCCAGCAGGGCCGGGACAGGGGCTGGAAACACCATATATTTT
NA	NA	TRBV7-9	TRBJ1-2	CASSRVSTGAGYTF	TGTGCCAGCAGCCGAGTTAGCACAGGAGCAGGCTACACCTTC
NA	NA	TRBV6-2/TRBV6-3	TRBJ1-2	CASSPTVTYGYTF	TGTGCCAGCAGTCCCACGGTTACCTATGGCTACACCTTC
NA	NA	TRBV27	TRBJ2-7	CASSLSLLGGTYEQYF	TGTGCCAGCAGTTTATCGCTACTAGGCGGAACCTACGAGCAGTACTTC
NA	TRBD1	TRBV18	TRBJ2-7	CASSHGDSYEQYF	TGTGCCAGCTCACACGGGGACAGTTACGAGCAGTACTTC
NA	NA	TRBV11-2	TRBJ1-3	CASSAQRNTIYF	TGTGCCAGCAGCGCCCAGAGAAACACCATATATTTT
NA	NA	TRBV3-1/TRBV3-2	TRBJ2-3	CASSQGNLRTDTQYF	TGTGCCAGCAGCCAAGGAAACCTTAGAACAGATACGCAGTATTTT
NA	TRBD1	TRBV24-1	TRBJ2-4	CATSDRGTGGQAKNIQYF	TGTGCCACCAGTGATAGGGGGACAGGGGGACAAGCCAAAAACATTCAGTACTTC
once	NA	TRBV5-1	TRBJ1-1	CASSPQGNTEAFF	TGCGCCAGCAGCCCGCAGGGTAACACTGAAGCTTTCTTT